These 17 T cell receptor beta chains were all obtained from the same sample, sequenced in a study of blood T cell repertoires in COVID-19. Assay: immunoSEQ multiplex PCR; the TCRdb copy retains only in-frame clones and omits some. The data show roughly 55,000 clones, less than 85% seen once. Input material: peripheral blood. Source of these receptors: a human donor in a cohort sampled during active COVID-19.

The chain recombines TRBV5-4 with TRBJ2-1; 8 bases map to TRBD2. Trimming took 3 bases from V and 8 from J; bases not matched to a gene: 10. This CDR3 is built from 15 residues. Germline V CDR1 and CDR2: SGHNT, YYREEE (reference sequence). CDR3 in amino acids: CASSYPAGRAHEQFF. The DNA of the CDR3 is TGTGCCAGCAGCTACCCGGCCGGGAGGGCCCATGAGCAGTTCTTC.

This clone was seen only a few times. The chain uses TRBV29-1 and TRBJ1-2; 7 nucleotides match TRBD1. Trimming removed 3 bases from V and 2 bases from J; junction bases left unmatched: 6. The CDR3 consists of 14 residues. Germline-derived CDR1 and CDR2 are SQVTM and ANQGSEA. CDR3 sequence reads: CSVEGTVSNYGYTF. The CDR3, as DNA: TGCAGCGTTGAGGGGACAGTATCCAACTATGGCTACACCTTC.

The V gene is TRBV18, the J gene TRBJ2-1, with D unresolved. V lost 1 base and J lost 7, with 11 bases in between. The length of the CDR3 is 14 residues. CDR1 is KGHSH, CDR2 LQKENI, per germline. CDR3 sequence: CASSPRGSENEQFF. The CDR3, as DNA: TGTGCCAGCTCACCACGAGGCTCAGAGAATGAGCAGTTCTTC.

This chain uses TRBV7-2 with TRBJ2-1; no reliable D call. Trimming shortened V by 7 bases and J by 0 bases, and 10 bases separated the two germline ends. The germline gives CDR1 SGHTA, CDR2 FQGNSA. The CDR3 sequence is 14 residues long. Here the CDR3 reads CASMVGSSYNEQFF. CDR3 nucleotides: TGTGCCAGCATGGTCGGGTCCTCCTACAATGAGCAGTTCTTC.

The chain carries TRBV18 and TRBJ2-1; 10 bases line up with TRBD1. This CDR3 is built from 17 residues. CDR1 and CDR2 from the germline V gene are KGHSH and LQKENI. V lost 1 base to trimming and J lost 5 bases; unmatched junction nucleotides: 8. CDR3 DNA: TGTGCCAGCTCACCACGTAGACCCGGGACAGGGGACAATGAGCAGTTCTTC. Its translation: CASSPRRPGTGDNEQFF.

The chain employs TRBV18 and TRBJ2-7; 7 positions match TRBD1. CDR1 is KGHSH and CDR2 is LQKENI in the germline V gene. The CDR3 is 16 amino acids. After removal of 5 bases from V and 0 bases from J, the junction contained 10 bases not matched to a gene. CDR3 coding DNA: TGTGCCAGCTCAGAAACGGGACAGATCCTCTCCTACGAGCAGTACTTC. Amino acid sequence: CASSETGQILSYEQYF.

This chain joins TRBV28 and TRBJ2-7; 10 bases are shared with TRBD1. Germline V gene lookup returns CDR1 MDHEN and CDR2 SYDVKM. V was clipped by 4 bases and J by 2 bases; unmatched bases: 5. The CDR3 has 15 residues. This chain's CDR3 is CASSSAGTGAYEQYF. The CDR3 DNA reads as TGTGCCAGCAGTTCCGCCGGGACAGGGGCCTACGAGCAGTACTTC.

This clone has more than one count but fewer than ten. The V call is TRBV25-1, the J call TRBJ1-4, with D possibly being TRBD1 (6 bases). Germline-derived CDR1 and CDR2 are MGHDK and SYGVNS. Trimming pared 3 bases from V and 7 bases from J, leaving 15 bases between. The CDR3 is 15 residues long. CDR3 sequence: CASSDTGGGSEKLFF. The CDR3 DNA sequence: TGTGCCAGCAGTGATACGGGAGGGGGGAGTGAAAAACTGTTTTTT.

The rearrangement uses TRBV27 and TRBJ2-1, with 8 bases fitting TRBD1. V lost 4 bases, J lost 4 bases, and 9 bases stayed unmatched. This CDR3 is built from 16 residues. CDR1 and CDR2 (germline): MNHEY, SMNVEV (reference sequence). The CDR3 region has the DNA TGTGCCAGCAGTTATACCGGGACAGGAGTGTACAATGAGCAGTTCTTC. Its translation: CASSYTGTGVYNEQFF.

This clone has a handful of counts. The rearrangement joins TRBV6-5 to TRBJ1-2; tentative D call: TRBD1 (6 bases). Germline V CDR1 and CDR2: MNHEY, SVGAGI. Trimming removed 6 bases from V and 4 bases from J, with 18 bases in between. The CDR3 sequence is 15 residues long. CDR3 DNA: TGTGCCAGCAGGATAGGGGGAGGGTCCGTCTATGGCTACACCTTC. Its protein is CASRIGGGSVYGYTF.

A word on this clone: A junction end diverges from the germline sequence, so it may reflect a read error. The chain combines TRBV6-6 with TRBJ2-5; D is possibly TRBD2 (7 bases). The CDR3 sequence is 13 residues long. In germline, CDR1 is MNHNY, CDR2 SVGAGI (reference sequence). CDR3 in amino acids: CASSYDGGRVSDF. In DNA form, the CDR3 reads TGTGCCAGCAGTTATGACGGGGGGCGGGTGTCGGACTTC.

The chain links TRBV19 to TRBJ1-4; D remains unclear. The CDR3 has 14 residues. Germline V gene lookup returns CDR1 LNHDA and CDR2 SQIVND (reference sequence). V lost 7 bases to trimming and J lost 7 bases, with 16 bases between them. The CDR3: CASIRAAGSEKLFF. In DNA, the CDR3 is TGTGCCAGTATTCGTGCGGCCGGTAGTGAAAAACTGTTTTTT.

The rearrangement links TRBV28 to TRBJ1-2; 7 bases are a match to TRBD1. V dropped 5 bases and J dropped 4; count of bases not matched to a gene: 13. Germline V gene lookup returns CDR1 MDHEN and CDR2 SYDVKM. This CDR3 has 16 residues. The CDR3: CASSPISETGTYGYTF. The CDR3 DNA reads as TGTGCCAGCAGTCCTATATCCGAGACAGGGACCTATGGCTACACCTTC.

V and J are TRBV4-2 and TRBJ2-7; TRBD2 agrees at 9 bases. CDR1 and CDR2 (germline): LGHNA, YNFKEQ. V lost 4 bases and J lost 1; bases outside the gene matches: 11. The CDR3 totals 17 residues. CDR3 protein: CASSLYWGLAGSYEQYF. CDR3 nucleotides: TGTGCCAGCAGCCTCTACTGGGGTCTAGCGGGGTCCTACGAGCAGTACTTC.

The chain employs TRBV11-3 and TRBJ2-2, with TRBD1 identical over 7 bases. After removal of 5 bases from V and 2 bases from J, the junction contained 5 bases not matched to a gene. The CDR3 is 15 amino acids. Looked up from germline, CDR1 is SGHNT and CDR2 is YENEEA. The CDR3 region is CASSIYRGNTGELFF. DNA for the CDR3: TGTGCCAGCAGCATCTACAGGGGAAACACCGGGGAGCTGTTTTTT. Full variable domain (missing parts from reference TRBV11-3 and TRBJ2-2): EAGVVQSPRYKIIEKKQPVAFWCNPISGHNTLYWYLQNLGQGPELLIRYENEEAVDDSQLPKDRFSAERLKGVDSTLKIQPAELGDSAVYLCASSIYRGNTGELFFGEGSRLTVL.

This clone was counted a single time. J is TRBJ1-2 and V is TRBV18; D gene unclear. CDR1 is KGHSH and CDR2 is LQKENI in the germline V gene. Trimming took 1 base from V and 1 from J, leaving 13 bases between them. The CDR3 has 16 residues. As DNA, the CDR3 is TGTGCCAGCTCACCACAGGCGCAGGTACATAACTATGGCTACACCTTC. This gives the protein CASSPQAQVHNYGYTF. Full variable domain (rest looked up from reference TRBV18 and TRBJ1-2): NAGVMQNPRHLVRRRGQEARLRCSPMKGHSHVYWYRQLPEEGLKFMVYLQKENIIDESGMPKERFSAEFPKEGPSILRIQQVVRGDSAAYFCASSPQAQVHNYGYTFGSGTRLTVV.

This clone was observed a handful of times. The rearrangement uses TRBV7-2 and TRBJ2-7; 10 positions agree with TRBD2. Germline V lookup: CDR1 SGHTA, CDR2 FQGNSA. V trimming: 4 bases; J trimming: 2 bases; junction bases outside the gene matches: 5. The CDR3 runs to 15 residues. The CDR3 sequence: CASSSVAGGTYEQYF. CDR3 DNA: TGTGCCAGCAGCTCGGTAGCGGGAGGTACCTACGAGCAGTACTTC.